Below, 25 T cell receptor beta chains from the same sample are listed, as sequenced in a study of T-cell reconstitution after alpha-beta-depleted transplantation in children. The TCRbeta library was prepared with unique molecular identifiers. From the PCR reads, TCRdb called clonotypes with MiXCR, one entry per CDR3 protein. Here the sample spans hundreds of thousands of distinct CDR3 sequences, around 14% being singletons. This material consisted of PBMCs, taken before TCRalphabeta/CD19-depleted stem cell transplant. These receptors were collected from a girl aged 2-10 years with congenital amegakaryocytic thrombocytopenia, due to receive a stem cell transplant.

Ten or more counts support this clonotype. The CDR3 DNA is TGCGCCAGCAGCTTGGGACAGGGGGCGAATACGCAGTATTTT. It is translated as CASSLGQGANTQYF. J is TRBJ2-3 and V is TRBV5-1, with TRBD1 identical over 10 bases. Germline V gene data show CDR1 as SGHRS and CDR2 as YFSETQ. The V gene end was trimmed by 0 bases and the J gene end by 7 bases; junction bases not matched to a gene: 2. The CDR3 is made up of 14 amino acids.

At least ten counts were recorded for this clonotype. CDR3 sequence (DNA): TGTGCCAGCCTCGAAGGAGGGACCAAAAACATTCAGTACTTC. The encoded protein is CASLEGGTKNIQYF. The chain employs TRBV6-2 or TRBV6-3 and TRBJ2-4, with D possibly TRBD2 on 6 matching bases. Germline-derived CDR1 and CDR2 are MNHEY and SVGEGT. Trimming pared 8 bases from V and 2 bases from J, leaving 13 bases between. This CDR3 spans 14 amino acids.

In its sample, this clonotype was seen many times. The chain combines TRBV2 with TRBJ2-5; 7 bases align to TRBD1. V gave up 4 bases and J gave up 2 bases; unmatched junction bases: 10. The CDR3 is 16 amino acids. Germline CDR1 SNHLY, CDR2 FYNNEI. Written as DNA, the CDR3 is TGTGCCAGCAGTGGGGACAGAGTCAGATTTCAAGAGACCCAGTACTTC. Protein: CASSGDRVRFQETQYF.

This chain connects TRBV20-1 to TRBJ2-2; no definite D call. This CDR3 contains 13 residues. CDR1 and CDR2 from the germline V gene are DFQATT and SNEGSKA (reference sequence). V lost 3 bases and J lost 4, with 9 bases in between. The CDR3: CSASGRPTGELFF. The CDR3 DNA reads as TGCAGTGCTAGCGGCCGACCCACCGGGGAGCTGTTTTTT.

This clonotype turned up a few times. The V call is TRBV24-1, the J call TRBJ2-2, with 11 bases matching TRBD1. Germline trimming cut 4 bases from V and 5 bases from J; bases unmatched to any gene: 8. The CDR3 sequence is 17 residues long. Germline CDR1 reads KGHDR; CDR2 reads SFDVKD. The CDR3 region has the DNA TGTGCCACCAGTGACCCCGGGACAGGGGGACTTACCGGGGAGCTGTTTTTT. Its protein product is CATSDPGTGGLTGELFF.

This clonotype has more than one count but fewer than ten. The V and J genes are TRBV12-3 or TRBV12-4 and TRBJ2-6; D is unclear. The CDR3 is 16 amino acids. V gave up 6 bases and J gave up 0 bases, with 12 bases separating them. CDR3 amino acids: CASSRGLSSGANVLTF. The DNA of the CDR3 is TGTGCCAGCAGCCGTGGGCTGAGCTCTGGGGCCAACGTCCTGACTTTC.

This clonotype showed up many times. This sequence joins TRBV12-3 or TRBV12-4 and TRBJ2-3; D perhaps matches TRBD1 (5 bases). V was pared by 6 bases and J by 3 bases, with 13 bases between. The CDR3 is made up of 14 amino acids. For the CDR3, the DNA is TGTGCCAGCAGAGGTACCAGGGATACAGATACGCAGTATTTT. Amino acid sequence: CASRGTRDTDTQYF.

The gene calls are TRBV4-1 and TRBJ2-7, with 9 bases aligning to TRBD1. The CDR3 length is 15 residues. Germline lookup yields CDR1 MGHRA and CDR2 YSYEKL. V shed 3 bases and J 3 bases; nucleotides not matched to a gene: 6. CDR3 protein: CASSQEPGQGYEQYF. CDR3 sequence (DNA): TGCGCCAGCAGCCAGGAACCGGGACAGGGCTACGAGCAGTACTTC.

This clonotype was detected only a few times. In nucleotides, the CDR3 is TGCGCCAGCAGACAGACCAGCGGGAGCCCCTACGAGCAGTACTTC. Encoded protein: CASRQTSGSPYEQYF. V is TRBV5-1 and J is TRBJ2-7; 8 positions agree with TRBD2. Losses at the gene ends were 5 bases for V and 2 bases for J; bases not matched to a gene: 9. In germline, CDR1 is SGHRS, CDR2 YFSETQ. CDR3 length: 15 amino acids.

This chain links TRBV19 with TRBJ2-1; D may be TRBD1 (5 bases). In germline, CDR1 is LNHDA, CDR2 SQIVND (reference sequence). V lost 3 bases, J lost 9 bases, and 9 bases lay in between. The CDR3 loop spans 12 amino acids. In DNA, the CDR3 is TGTGCCAGTAGTATTTGGGGCAGTGAGCAGTTCTTC. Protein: CASSIWGSEQFF.

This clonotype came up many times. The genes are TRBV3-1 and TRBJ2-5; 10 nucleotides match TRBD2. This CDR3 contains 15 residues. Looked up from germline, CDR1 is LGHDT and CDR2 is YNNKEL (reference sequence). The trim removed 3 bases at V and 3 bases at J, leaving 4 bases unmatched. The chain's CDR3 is CASSHPTSGKETQYF. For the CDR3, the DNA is TGTGCCAGCAGCCATCCCACTAGCGGGAAAGAGACCCAGTACTTC.

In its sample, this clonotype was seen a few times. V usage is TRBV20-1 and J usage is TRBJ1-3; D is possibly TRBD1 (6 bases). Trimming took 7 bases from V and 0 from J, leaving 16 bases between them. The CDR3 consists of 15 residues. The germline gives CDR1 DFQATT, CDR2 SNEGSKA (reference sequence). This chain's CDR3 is CSVQTARGSGNTIYF. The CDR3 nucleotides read TGCAGTGTCCAAACAGCCAGGGGCTCTGGAAACACCATATATTTT.

CDR3 loop: CASSLAGPRNTEAFF. CDR3 sequence (DNA): TGCGCCAGCAGCTTGGCGGGACCGAGGAACACTGAAGCTTTCTTT. This sequence joins TRBV5-1 and TRBJ1-1; D is perhaps TRBD1 (5 bases). V was trimmed by 0 bases and J by 1 base, leaving 10 bases between them. The V gene's germline CDR1 is SGHRS and CDR2 YFSETQ. The CDR3 is 15 residues long.

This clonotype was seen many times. As DNA, the CDR3 is TGTGCCAGCAGAAAACTAGCGGGAGCCTACGAGCAGTACTTC. This translates into CASRKLAGAYEQYF. The gene calls are TRBV6-5 and TRBJ2-7; TRBD2 matches 11 bases. Germline V gene data show CDR1 as MNHEY and CDR2 as SVGAGI. V lost 6 bases, J lost 2 bases, and 3 bases stayed unmatched. This CDR3 contains 14 residues.

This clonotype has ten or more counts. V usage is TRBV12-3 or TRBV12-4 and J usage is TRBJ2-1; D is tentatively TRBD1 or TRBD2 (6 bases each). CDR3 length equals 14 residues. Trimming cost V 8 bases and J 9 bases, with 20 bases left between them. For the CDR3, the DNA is TGTGCCAGCGGGTCCCGGGGGCTGATGGGTGAGCAGTTCTTC. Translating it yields CASGSRGLMGEQFF.

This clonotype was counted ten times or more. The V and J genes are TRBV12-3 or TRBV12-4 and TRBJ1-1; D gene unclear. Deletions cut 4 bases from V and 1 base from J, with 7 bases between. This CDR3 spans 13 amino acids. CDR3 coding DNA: TGTGCCAGCAGTTCTAGGGAGAACACTGAAGCTTTCTTT. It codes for CASSSRENTEAFF.

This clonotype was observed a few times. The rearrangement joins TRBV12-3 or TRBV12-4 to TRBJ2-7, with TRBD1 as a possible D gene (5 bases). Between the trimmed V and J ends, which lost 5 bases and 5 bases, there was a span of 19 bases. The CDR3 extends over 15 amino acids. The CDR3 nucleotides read TGTGCCAGCAGTCCTCCCGCGTCCAGGGCCCACGAGCAGTACTTC. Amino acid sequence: CASSPPASRAHEQYF.

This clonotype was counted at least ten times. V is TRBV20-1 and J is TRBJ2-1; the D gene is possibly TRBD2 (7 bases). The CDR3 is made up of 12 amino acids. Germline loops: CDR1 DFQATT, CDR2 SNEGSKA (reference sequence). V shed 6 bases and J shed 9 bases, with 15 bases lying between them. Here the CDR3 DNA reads TGCAGTGCCAACGGGGGAGGGGGTGAGCAGTTCTTC. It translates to CSANGGGGEQFF.

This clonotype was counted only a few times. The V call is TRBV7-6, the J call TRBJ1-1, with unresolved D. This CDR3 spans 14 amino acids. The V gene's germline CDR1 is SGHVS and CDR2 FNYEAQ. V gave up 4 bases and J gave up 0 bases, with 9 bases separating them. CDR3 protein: CASSWGGLNTEAFF. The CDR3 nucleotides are TGTGCCAGCAGCTGGGGAGGTCTGAACACTGAAGCTTTCTTT.

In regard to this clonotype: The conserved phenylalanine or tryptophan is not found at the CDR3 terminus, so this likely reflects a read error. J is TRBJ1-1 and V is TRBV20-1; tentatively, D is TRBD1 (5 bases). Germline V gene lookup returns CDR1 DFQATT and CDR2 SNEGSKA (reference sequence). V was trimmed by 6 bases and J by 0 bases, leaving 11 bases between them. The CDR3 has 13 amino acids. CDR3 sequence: CSAEGPMNTEAFS. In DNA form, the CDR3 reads TGCAGTGCCGAGGGACCGATGAACACTGAAGCTTTCTCT.

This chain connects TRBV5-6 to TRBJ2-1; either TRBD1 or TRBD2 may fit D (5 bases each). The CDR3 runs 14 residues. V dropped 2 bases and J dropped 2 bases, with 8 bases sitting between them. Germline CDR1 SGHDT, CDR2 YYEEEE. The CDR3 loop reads CASSFPGPYNEQFF. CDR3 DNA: TGTGCCAGCAGCTTCCCGGGGCCCTACAATGAGCAGTTCTTC. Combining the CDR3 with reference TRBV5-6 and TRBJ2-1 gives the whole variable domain DAGVTQSPTHLIKTRGQQVTLRCSPKSGHDTVSWYQQALGQGPQFIFQYYEEEERQRGNFPDRFSGHQFPNYSSELNVNALLLGDSALYLCASSFPGPYNEQFFGPGTRLTVL.

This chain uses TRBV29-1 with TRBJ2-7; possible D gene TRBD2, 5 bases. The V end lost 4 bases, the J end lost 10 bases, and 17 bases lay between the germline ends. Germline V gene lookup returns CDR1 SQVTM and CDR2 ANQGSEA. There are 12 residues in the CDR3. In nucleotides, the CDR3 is TGCAGCGTTGGGTCATCCTCGGGAACACAGTACTTC. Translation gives CSVGSSSGTQYF.

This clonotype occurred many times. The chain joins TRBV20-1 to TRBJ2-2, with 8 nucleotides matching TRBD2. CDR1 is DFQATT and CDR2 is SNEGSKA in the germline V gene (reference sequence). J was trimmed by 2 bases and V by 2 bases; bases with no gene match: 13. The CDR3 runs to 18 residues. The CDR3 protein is CSARPALFAGGNTGELFF. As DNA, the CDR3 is TGCAGTGCTAGACCGGCCTTATTCGCGGGAGGTAACACCGGGGAGCTGTTTTTT.

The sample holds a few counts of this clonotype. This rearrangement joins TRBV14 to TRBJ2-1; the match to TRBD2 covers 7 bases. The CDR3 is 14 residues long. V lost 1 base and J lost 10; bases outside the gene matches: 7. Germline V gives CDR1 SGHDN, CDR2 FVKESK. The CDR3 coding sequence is TGTGCCAGCAGCCAAGCGGGAGGAGCCGACGAGCAGTTCTTC. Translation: CASSQAGGADEQFF. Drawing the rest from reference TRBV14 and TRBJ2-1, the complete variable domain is EAGVTQFPSHSVIEKGQTVTLRCDPISGHDNLYWYRRVMGKEIKFLLHFVKESKQDESGMPNNRFLAERTGGTYSTLKVQPAELEDSGVYFCASSQAGGADEQFFGPGTRLTVL.

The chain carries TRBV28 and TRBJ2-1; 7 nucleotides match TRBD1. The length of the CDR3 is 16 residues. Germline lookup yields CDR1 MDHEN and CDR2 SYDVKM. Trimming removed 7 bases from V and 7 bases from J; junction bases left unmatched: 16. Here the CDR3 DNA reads TGTGCCAGCACCATAAGGTGGGGACAGCCCGGGAATGAGCAGTTCTTC. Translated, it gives CASTIRWGQPGNEQFF.